These T cell receptor beta chains were read from a single sample in a study of blood T cell repertoires in COVID-19. This table comes from immunoSEQ multiplex PCR, and its TCRdb copy is limited to in-frame clones, with some not included. The repertoire includes some 90,000 clones, approximately 88% of them detected once, and less than 3.5% sits in the top ten. Sequenced sample: peripheral blood. The receptors stem from a man over 45 with COVID-19, enrolled during active disease. The CDR3 runs from the conserved cysteine through the conserved F or W.

V gene | CDR3 protein
TRBV7-2 | CASSLPAGGTSYEQYF
TRBV3-1/TRBV3-2 | CASSNRQGFEAFF
TRBV7-6 | CASSLRTSGGAFIYEQYF
TRBV2 | CASTAERDRLTEAFF
TRBV6-1 | CASSEVGGGFTGELFF
TRBV13 | CASSLGLGVEGYTF
TRBV6-5 | CASSMTGDQPQHF
TRBV2 | CASSLGQGGGYGYTF
TRBV30 | CAWSVSSLEQYF
TRBV6-5 | CASGSRDRGYEQYF
TRBV7-6 | CASSLITSGGQETQYF